This TCR beta chain was sequenced during a study of CD8 T cells in ankylosing spondylitis. Remarks on this clonotype: Its antigen is still unknown.

TCRdb fed the 5' RACE reads into MiXCR, producing one record per CDR3 protein. Of a few hundred thousand distinct CDR3 sequences in the sample, about 20% were seen once. The study's findings and limits: With a CD8+ phenotype, disease-linked clones were relatively rare in peripheral blood. As reported, disease-linked clones showed significant enrichment in matched ankylosing spondylitis synovial fluid.

Germline CDR1 is LNHNV and CDR2 is YYDKDF (reference sequence). V dropped 5 bases and J dropped 4; count of bases not matched to a gene: 10. This CDR3 region has 16 residues. The chain employs TRBV15 and TRBJ2-2, with 7 bases aligning to TRBD1. This TCR came from a male donor with ankylosing spondylitis or in good health (not recorded which). The sequenced material came from blood, either unsorted or a sorted T cell fraction (not recorded which). CDR3 in DNA: TGTGCCACCAGCGCTGAACAGGGGATGGCCACCGGGGAGCTGTTTTTT. The encoded protein is CATSAEQGMATGELFF.